The next 20 T cell receptor beta chains were all read from a single sample in a study of blood T cell repertoires in COVID-19. Sequencing used immunoSEQ multiplex PCR; TCRdb keeps in-frame clones, though not all of them. The sample consists of about 200,000 clones, roughly 86% of them appearing once. Sequencing was done on a sample of PBMCs or T cells enriched from blood (not recorded which). Every receptor here comes from a man between 40 and 49 years old with acute COVID-19.

Worth noting for this clone: The identical CDR3 is also encoded by other nucleotide sequences in the sample. The chain is built from TRBV9 and TRBJ2-2; D possibly corresponds to TRBD1 (5 bases). CDR3 length equals 12 residues. Trimming stripped 4 bases from V and 5 bases from J, with 6 bases between. Germline CDR1 reads SGDLS; CDR2 reads YYNGEE. DNA for the CDR3: TGTGCCAGCAGCCCAGGGACCGGGGAGCTGTTTTTT. It specifies CASSPGTGELFF.

This chain links TRBV27 with TRBJ1-1, with D unclear. The CDR3 is 13 residues long. The germline V and J ends were trimmed by 0 bases and 11 bases, with 13 bases remaining between them. Germline CDR1 reads MNHEY; CDR2 reads SMNVEV (reference sequence). CDR3 amino acids: CASSLSASRRAFF. In nucleotides, the CDR3 is TGTGCCAGCAGTTTATCGGCTTCTAGGCGGGCTTTCTTT.

The rearrangement uses TRBV10-3 and TRBJ1-1, with D unresolved. V was clipped by 6 bases and J by 2 bases, with 7 bases between them. The CDR3 has 12 residues. Germline CDR1 ENHRY, CDR2 SYGVKD. CDR3 DNA sequence: TGTGCCATCAGCCGGGAAAACACTGAAGCTTTCTTT. This gives the protein CAISRENTEAFF.

The chain carries TRBV7-3 and TRBJ2-2, with 12 bases identical to TRBD1. CDR1 and CDR2 (germline): SGHTA, FQGTGA. J lost 6 bases, V lost 4 bases, and 3 bases had no gene match. This CDR3 is 15 amino acids long. CDR3 in DNA: TGTGCCAGCAGCTCGGGACAGGGGGCCGCCGGGGAGCTGTTTTTT. This codes for CASSSGQGAAGELFF.

This chain joins TRBV7-9 and TRBJ2-1; 14 bases align to TRBD2. With 1 base clipped from V and 6 bases from J, the junction kept 8 bases outside the gene matches. CDR1 is SEHNR and CDR2 is FQNEAQ in the germline V gene (reference sequence). The CDR3 covers 18 residues. Here the CDR3 DNA reads TGTGCCAGCAGCTTAGGACTAGCGGGAGGGCCAGGGTTCAATGAGCAGTTCTTC. Residues: CASSLGLAGGPGFNEQFF.

This chain joins TRBV10-3 and TRBJ2-1; 9 bases are shared with TRBD2. Germline CDR1 and CDR2: ENHRY and SYGVKD. The trim removed 8 bases at V and 6 bases at J, leaving 23 bases unmatched. This CDR3 is 19 amino acids long. The CDR3 reads CAIGRFGSRREGLVNEQFF. The CDR3, as DNA: TGTGCCATCGGTCGTTTCGGTAGTCGGCGGGAGGGCCTGGTCAATGAGCAGTTCTTC.

The chain joins TRBV5-6 to TRBJ2-1; tentative D call: TRBD1 (6 bases). Per the germline V gene, CDR1 is SGHDT and CDR2 is YYEEEE. The V gene lost 6 bases and the J gene lost 4 bases, with 8 bases spanning the gap. This CDR3 comprises 12 residues. CDR3 in DNA: TGTGCCAGCACCAGGGGATACAATGAGCAGTTCTTC. Its translation is CASTRGYNEQFF.

This clone showed up just a few times. CDR3 protein: CASSNVRWETQYF. Written as DNA, the CDR3 is TGCGCCAGCAGCAACGTTAGATGGGAGACCCAGTACTTC. This chain connects TRBV4-1 to TRBJ2-5; D unclear. The ends were cut back, 5 bases at V and 5 bases at J, with 12 bases in the middle. CDR3 length equals 13 residues. CDR1 and CDR2 from the germline V gene are MGHRA and YSYEKL.

This chain joins TRBV5-1 and TRBJ1-1, with D possibly matching TRBD1 (6 bases). Trimming removed 1 base at V and 0 bases at J, with 10 bases between. The CDR3 is 15 residues long. The germline V gene encodes CDR1 SGHRS and CDR2 YFSETQ. The CDR3 is CASSLRGGMNTEAFF. The CDR3 DNA is TGCGCCAGCAGCTTGAGGGGGGGAATGAACACTGAAGCTTTCTTT.

In this sample, this clone turned up once. This chain uses TRBV2 with TRBJ1-1; 7 bases are shared with TRBD1. This CDR3 comprises 11 residues. J was trimmed by 9 bases and V by 5 bases; bases with no gene match: 3. Germline V lookup: CDR1 SNHLY, CDR2 FYNNEI. The CDR3 region has the DNA TGTGCCAGCAGTCAGGGGGAACAAGCTTTCTTT. As protein: CASSQGEQAFF.

The chain has TRBV30 and TRBJ1-4, with 7 bases matching TRBD1. Germline V lookup: CDR1 GTSNPN, CDR2 SVGIG (reference sequence). CDR3 length: 14 residues. V lost 6 bases and J lost 8; bases outside the gene matches: 12. CDR3 in amino acids: CACQLQGSNEKLFF. In DNA form, the CDR3 reads TGTGCCTGCCAACTACAGGGGTCGAACGAAAAACTGTTTTTT.

The V call is TRBV10-3, the J call TRBJ2-3; D not certain. V shed 0 bases and J shed 5 bases, with 3 bases lying between them. The germline gives CDR1 ENHRY, CDR2 SYGVKD. The CDR3 is 12 residues long. CDR3 amino acids: CAISESRDTQYF. In DNA form, the CDR3 reads TGTGCCATCAGTGAGTCGCGAGATACGCAGTATTTT.

This clone came up once. The rearrangement joins TRBV27 to TRBJ2-2, with D possibly TRBD2 on 6 matching bases. Germline-derived CDR1 and CDR2 are MNHEY and SMNVEV (reference sequence). V lost 5 bases, J lost 2 bases, and 15 bases lay in between. CDR3 length equals 16 residues. The CDR3 nucleotides are TGTGCCAGCAGTGGGGCCCGGGACTTAAACACCGGGGAGCTGTTTTTT. Translated: CASSGARDLNTGELFF.

The CDR3 loop is CSVFGRELNEQYF. The CDR3 DNA reads TGCAGCGTTTTCGGGCGGGAGCTCAACGAGCAGTACTTC. This chain uses TRBV29-1 with TRBJ2-7; TRBD2 agrees at 7 bases. The CDR3 covers 13 residues. Per the germline V gene, CDR1 is SQVTM and CDR2 is ANQGSEA. Trimming cost V 5 bases and J 5 bases; bases outside gene matches: 9.

The chain joins TRBV7-3 to TRBJ1-2, with 8 nucleotides matching TRBD1. CDR3 length equals 15 residues. Germline values: CDR1 SGHTA, CDR2 FQGTGA. Trimming took 2 bases from V and 4 from J; bases not matched to a gene: 6. In DNA form, the CDR3 reads TGTGCCAGCAGCTTATCCGGACAGGGCTCCTATGGCTACACCTTC. Its translation is CASSLSGQGSYGYTF. The complete variable domain, with remaining parts taken from reference TRBV7-3 and TRBJ1-2, reads GAGVSQTPSNKVTEKGKYVELRCDPISGHTALYWYRQSLGQGPEFLIYFQGTGAADDSGLPNDRFFAVRPEGSVSTLKIQRTERGDSAVYLCASSLSGQGSYGYTFGSGTRLTVV.

The chain employs TRBV12-5 and TRBJ2-2, with D perhaps TRBD1 (8 bases). The V gene's germline CDR1 is LGHNT and CDR2 FRNRAP. V was trimmed by 6 bases and J by 6 bases, leaving 35 bases between them. This CDR3 is 21 amino acids long. The CDR3 nucleotides read TGTGCTAGTGGCCGGGGGCCCAGGGGGCCAGGCTACGGGGGGAAATCCGGGGAGCTGTTTTTT. Its protein is CASGRGPRGPGYGGKSGELFF.

J is TRBJ2-1 and V is TRBV7-9; 9 bases agree with TRBD2. Germline values: CDR1 SEHNR, CDR2 FQNEAQ (reference sequence). This CDR3 region has 16 residues. Unmatched junction bases numbered 7, after V lost 7 bases and J lost 0 bases. The CDR3 loop is CASTPLSGSSYNEQFF. CDR3 in DNA: TGTGCCAGCACTCCCCTTAGCGGGAGCTCCTACAATGAGCAGTTCTTC.

V gene TRBV6-5 combines with J gene TRBJ2-2, with D perhaps TRBD2 (6 bases). This CDR3 is built from 12 residues. V gave up 5 bases and J gave up 8 bases, with 9 bases separating them. Per the germline V gene, CDR1 is MNHEY and CDR2 is SVGAGI. In DNA, the CDR3 is TGTGCCAGCAGTCCCCGGGAGGGGGAGCTGTTTTTT. It translates to CASSPREGELFF.

The chain is built from TRBV9 and TRBJ2-1; tentative D call: TRBD2 (5 bases). V dropped 3 bases and J dropped 7 bases, with 14 bases sitting between them. The CDR3 spans 14 residues. Germline V gene sequence: CDR1 SGDLS, CDR2 YYNGEE. CDR3 sequence: CASSGAAEGNEQFF. The CDR3 region has the DNA TGTGCCAGCAGCGGGGCGGCCGAGGGAAATGAGCAGTTCTTC.

The CDR3 bases are TGCGCCAGCGGTAAGGGGGTTTACACCGGGGAGCTGTTTTTT. This codes for CASGKGVYTGELFF. The rearrangement joins TRBV5-1 to TRBJ2-2, with D perhaps matching TRBD1 (6 bases). Germline CDR1 reads SGHRS; CDR2 reads YFSETQ. The CDR3 sequence is 14 residues long. Trimming took off 7 bases at V and 3 bases at J, with 13 bases between the two ends.